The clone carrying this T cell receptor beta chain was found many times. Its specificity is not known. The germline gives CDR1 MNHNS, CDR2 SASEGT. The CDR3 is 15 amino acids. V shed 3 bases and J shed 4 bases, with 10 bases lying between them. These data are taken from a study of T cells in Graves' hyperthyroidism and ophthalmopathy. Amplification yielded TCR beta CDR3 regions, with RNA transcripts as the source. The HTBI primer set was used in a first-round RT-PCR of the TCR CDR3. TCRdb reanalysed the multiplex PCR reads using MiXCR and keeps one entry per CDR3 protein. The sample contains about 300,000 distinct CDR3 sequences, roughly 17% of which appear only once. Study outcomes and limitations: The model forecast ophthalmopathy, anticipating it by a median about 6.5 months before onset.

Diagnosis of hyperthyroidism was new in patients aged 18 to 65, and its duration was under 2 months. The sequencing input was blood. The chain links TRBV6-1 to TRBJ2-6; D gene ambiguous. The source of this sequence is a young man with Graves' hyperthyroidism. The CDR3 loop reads CASSDRWVGANVLTF. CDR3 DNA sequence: TGTGCCAGCAGTGACAGATGGGTAGGGGCCAACGTCCTGACTTTC.